The subject of this entry is one TCR beta chain. What it recognizes is unknown. In the PCR, 60 Vbeta and 13 Jbeta primers were used. TCRdb keeps only in-frame clones here, not all; method: immunoSEQ multiplex PCR. The sample contains about 130,000 clones, approximately 80% of which appear only once. Losses at the gene ends were 0 bases for V and 0 bases for J; bases not matched to a gene: 5. The CDR3 covers 17 residues. The V gene's germline CDR1 is LGHNA and CDR2 YNFKEQ. The sample belongs to a study of cytomegalovirus exposure and HLA in healthy donors. General study points: A later analysis appeared to link common viral pathogens to several of the most significant clusters. Earlier analysis looked at TCR beta V segments, and most were productive about 90% or about 30% of the time.

The sequence came from a man younger than 35 in good health and CMV-seronegative. V is TRBV4-2 and J is TRBJ1-5; TRBD1 aligns across 7 bases. Sequencing was performed on PBMCs. The CDR3 loop is CASSQESTGHSNQPQHF. CDR3 bases: TGTGCCAGCAGCCAAGAATCGACAGGGCATAGCAATCAGCCCCAGCATTTT.